This TCR beta chain was identified in a study of PD-1 blockade in classical Hodgkin lymphoma (dated by TCRdb to the early 2020s). With respect to the entire study: Nivolumab dosing was 3 mg/kg intravenously every 2 weeks, continuing until either disease progression or unacceptable toxicity. The study used TCR beta sequencing and CyTOF to define a peripheral blood immune signature of response to PD-1 blockade in classical Hodgkin lymphoma.

Genomic DNA was extracted with the Qiagen DNeasy kit from unsorted PBMCs and from negatively selected CD4+ and CD8+ fractions. Amplification of TCR beta CDR3 regions was done by immunoSEQ multiplex PCR with primers that anneal to V and J segments. Amplification bias was minimized using a synthetic immune receptor repertoire, and residual bias was removed computationally after sequencing. Under the source paper's analysis protocol: Repertoire diversity was quantified as the Shannon entropy index using custom Python scripts. Unsorted, CD4+ and CD8+ repertoires were analyzed separately, except in combined analyses where CD4+ and CD8+ sequences were merged in silico. A clone was considered expanded if an increase in frequency of at least 2-fold after treatment relative to C1D1 was found, and a pseudocount of 0.5 was applied to clones undetected at baseline. Clones with 0 or 1 copy at C1D1 were classified as singleton clones, and clones with 2 or more copies were classified as non-singleton clones. By matching protein sequences in sorted samples from the same patient, clones expanded in unsorted samples were annotated as CD4+, CD8+ or unknown. Diversity changes from C1D1 to C4D1 were tested in paired samples using Wilcoxon tests. Entries here come from immuneACCESS through TCRdb and include only in-frame sequences with V and J called. Some clones fail to appear in such tables; in the studies checked, an unresolved V gene covers under half of the shortfall, and the cause of the remainder is unknown. That table gives V, J and clone size, and the DNA gave D and trimming. For this sample there are approximately 60,000 clones; about 92% appear just once. Of the sample, 9.7% is held by the ten largest clones.

Study-level results and caveats: Baseline TCR diversity was reported to be lower in newly diagnosed patients than in healthy donors and to be lower still in relapsed/refractory patients. By C4D1, a significant rise was seen in CD4+ TCR diversity but not in CD8+ TCR diversity (p=0.0027 vs p=0.16), and the rise was most apparent among complete responders (p=0.02). Only a single clinical trial cohort was studied, and what caused the repertoire differences, possibly disease activity or prior therapy, remained undefined. Patients starting nivolumab less than 1 year after ASCT had lower diversity and were excluded from later analyses to avoid confounding by immune reconstitution. Baseline diversity similar to that of newly diagnosed patients was observed in trial patients achieving complete response, whereas significantly lower diversity was observed in partial responders and progressors.

Notes on this clone: The antigen it binds to is not known. Per-base quality was not reported, and no clone a single base away is much larger than it.

The time point label here, explained by the study, means: cycle 1 day 1 (C1D1), immediately before nivolumab initiation. Every trial patient had relapsed following autologous stem cell transplantation, and prior brentuximab vedotin exposure was what differed among cohorts A, B and C. A total of about 51 patients with relapsed/refractory classical Hodgkin lymphoma made up the trial cohort, and each patient's best overall response was complete response, partial response or progressive disease. In the multi-cohort phase II CheckMate 205 trial, trial patients received single-agent nivolumab. Best overall response was determined by an independent review committee according to the 2007 International Working Group response criteria. Trial PBMCs were obtained immediately prior to nivolumab initiation (C1D1) and on therapy at cycle 2 day 1 and cycle 4 day 1. Peripheral blood was collected in 8 mL Vacutainer Cell Preparation Tubes, from which PBMCs were isolated by centrifugation and then cryopreserved.

V is reduced by 1 base and J by 2 bases, leaving a spacing of 20 bases between them. The CDR3 goes from the cysteine to the phenylalanine over 18 residues. The kept DNA is CDR3 alone, 54 bases in frame from the first base. CDR1 is given as MGHRA and CDR2 as YSYEKL, both from the germline V gene. The clonotype comes from a human donor with classical Hodgkin lymphoma. This chain is built from TRBV4-1 and TRBJ1-2; the D region possibly corresponds to TRBD1 (5 bases align). This material consisted of peripheral blood mononuclear cells (PBMCs), taken at baseline. The bases are TGCGCCAGCAGCCAAGTGAAGGTCTCGGGGCAACCCAACTATGGCTACACCTTC. Translated, it gives CASSQVKVSGQPNYGYTF.